This note documents a single T cell receptor beta chain sequence. This sample was included in a study of identifying expanded T cells in peripheral blood. TCRdb keeps only in-frame clones here, not all; method: immunoSEQ multiplex PCR. This repertoire shows about 91,000 clones, almost 90% found once; its top ten account for 3.9%. V was pared by 0 bases and J by 1 base, with 5 bases of the junction left unmatched. This CDR3 comprises 16 residues. CDR1 is SGHNT and CDR2 is YYREEE in the germline V gene (reference sequence). The TCR was taken from a person aged 18 to 75 in good health. Source material: blood. The chain uses TRBV5-4 and TRBJ2-5, with 8 bases lining up with TRBD2. CDR3 residues: CASSLARLAGQETQYF. CDR3 nucleotides: TGTGCCAGCAGCTTGGCCAGGCTAGCGGGCCAAGAGACCCAGTACTTC.